Listed below are T cell receptor beta chains from one sample, sequenced in a study of blood T cell repertoires in COVID-19. Data came from immunoSEQ multiplex PCR; TCRdb stores just in-frame clones and leaves some out. The sample includes under 150,000 clones, 85% to 90% of them seen just once. Sequences were obtained from peripheral blood. These receptors were collected from a man aged 50 or older with active or convalescent COVID-19. Each CDR3 is given with its conserved first and last residue. D genes are given only for firm matches. The size of a clone is reported for some rows only, either as once, few or many, or as a class for expanded clones.

D	J	V	size	DNA	CDR3
-	TRBJ2-5	TRBV19	once	TGTGCCACCCGACGGGGCGGGGGCCAGGAGACCCAGTACTTC	CATRRGGGQETQYF
TRBD1	TRBJ2-2	TRBV18	-	TGTGCCAGCTCACGACAGGGTGTAAATACCGGGGAGCTGTTTTTT	CASSRQGVNTGELFF
-	TRBJ1-4	TRBV6-5	once	TGTGCCAGCAATGCCCAAGGAAGACTTAATGAAAAACTGTTTTTT	CASNAQGRLNEKLFF
-	TRBJ1-6	TRBV9	-	TGTGCCAGCAGCGTAGCAGGCTCCTATAATTCACCCCTCCACTTT	CASSVAGSYNSPLHF
-	TRBJ1-5	TRBV7-8	-	TGTGCCAGCAGCTTAAGACAGGTGGGATCTAGCAATCAGCCCCAGCATTTT	CASSLRQVGSSNQPQHF
-	TRBJ2-7	TRBV7-9	-	TGTGCCAGCAGCCCCAGGCCTACCTACGAGCAGTACTTC	CASSPRPTYEQYF
-	TRBJ1-3	TRBV6-5	once	TGTGCCAGCAGTTTACAGGTGGGAAACACCATATATTTT	CASSLQVGNTIYF
-	TRBJ2-5	TRBV4-1	once	TGCGCCAGCAACAGGGTTCCGCAAGAGACCCAGTACTTC	CASNRVPQETQYF
-	TRBJ1-5	TRBV7-2	once	TGTGCCAGCAGCTCCCAGGGCAATCAGCCCCAGCATTTT	CASSSQGNQPQHF
-	TRBJ2-7	TRBV4-3	-	TGCGCCAGCAGCCAGGACAGAGCCTACGAGCAGTACTTC	CASSQDRAYEQYF
-	TRBJ1-5	TRBV2	-	TGTGCCAGCAGTGAATCGGGAGTGGCCCAGCCCCAGCATTTT	CASSESGVAQPQHF
TRBD1	TRBJ2-5	TRBV9	-	TGTGCCAGCAGCGTAGGACAGGGTCCCGAGACCCAGTACTTC	CASSVGQGPETQYF
-	TRBJ2-2	TRBV28	-	TGTGCCAGCACCCTCACGCCCCCCACGGGAAGAGGGGAGCTGTTTTTT	CASTLTPPTGRGELFF
TRBD2	TRBJ2-6	TRBV9	-	TGTGCCAGCAGCGCCCCCCGGGGGGTCCCCTCTGGGGCCAACGTCCTGACTTTC	CASSAPRGVPSGANVLTF
TRBD1	TRBJ2-7	TRBV19	-	TGTGCCAGTAGTATTGGGGGACAGGGGTTCTACGAGCAGTACTTC	CASSIGGQGFYEQYF
TRBD1	TRBJ1-2	TRBV5-1	-	TGCGCCAGCAGCCCGGGAGGGGGCCTACTATATGGCTACACCTTC	CASSPGGGLLYGYTF
-	TRBJ2-5	TRBV6-5	once	TGTGCCAGCAGTTACTCGCCTAGCGTGGAGACCCAGTACTTC	CASSYSPSVETQYF
TRBD2	TRBJ2-1	TRBV5-1	-	TGCGCCAGCAGCTTTCGCGGGAGCTCCTACAATGAGCAGTTCTTC	CASSFRGSSYNEQFF
TRBD2	TRBJ2-7	TRBV7-8	once	TGTGCCAGCAGCTTAGTGGCGGGAGGGGGGTACGAGCAGTACTTC	CASSLVAGGGYEQYF
TRBD1	TRBJ2-7	TRBV7-8	-	TGTGCCAGCAGCCGAGGGGACAGCGTTACGTCGGAGCAGTACTTC	CASSRGDSVTSEQYF
TRBD1	TRBJ2-7	TRBV30	-	TGTGCCTGGGCCGGGACAGGGGTCTACGAGCAGTACTTC	CAWAGTGVYEQYF
-	TRBJ1-2	TRBV21-1	-	TGTGCCAGCAGCAAACCGGGACAGGGAAATGGCTACACCTTC	CASSKPGQGNGYTF
-	TRBJ2-5	TRBV14	-	TGTGCCAGCAGCCAAGCTTTAGGGGCACAAGAGACCCAGTACTTC	CASSQALGAQETQYF
TRBD2	TRBJ2-7	TRBV19	-	TGTGCCAGTAGTCGAAATAGCGGGAGTTTAGGGTCCTACGAGCAGTACTTC	CASSRNSGSLGSYEQYF
-	TRBJ2-2	TRBV5-1	-	TGCGCCAGCAGGACCAGGACAGAATCAAACACCGGGGAGCTGTTTTTT	CASRTRTESNTGELFF
TRBD1	TRBJ2-3	TRBV10-1	-	TGCGCCAGCAATTACTGGGACAGGGTGGCGATCACAGATACGCAGTATTTT	CASNYWDRVAITDTQYF
-	TRBJ2-2	TRBV5-1	-	TGCGCCAGCAGCCCAGGGAAACCAACCGGGGAGCTGTTTTTT	CASSPGKPTGELFF
-	TRBJ2-2	TRBV29-1	-	TGCAGCGTGGCTCGTGGGAACACCGGGGAGCTGTTTTTT	CSVARGNTGELFF
-	TRBJ1-6	TRBV20-1	-	TGCAGTGCTAGTGCCAGCGGACCTAATTCACCCCTCCACTTT	CSASASGPNSPLHF
-	TRBJ1-1	TRBV3-1/TRBV3-2	-	TGTGCCAGCAGCGAACAAAACAGGAACACTGAAGCTTTCTTT	CASSEQNRNTEAFF
TRBD2	TRBJ2-3	TRBV9	-	TGTGCCAGCAGCGTAGGCGCTAGCGGGAGTACAGATACGCAGTATTTT	CASSVGASGSTDTQYF
TRBD1	TRBJ1-5	TRBV9	-	TGTGCCAGCAGCGAACAGGGGAATCAGCCCCAGCATTTT	CASSEQGNQPQHF
TRBD1	TRBJ1-5	TRBV28	-	TGTGCCAGCAAACACGACAGGGACGATCAGCCCCAGCATTTT	CASKHDRDDQPQHF
TRBD1	TRBJ2-7	TRBV7-3	-	TGTGCCAGCAGCTCTGGACAGGGGAAGCAGTACTTC	CASSSGQGKQYF
TRBD1	TRBJ1-6	TRBV6-5	-	TGTGCCAGCAGGGGACAGGGGGCGCATTCACCCCTCCACTTT	CASRGQGAHSPLHF
TRBD2	TRBJ2-6	TRBV5-1	-	TGCGCCAGCCTTTGTTATGCGGGAGGAGGTGGGGCCAACGTCCTGACTTTC	CASLCYAGGGGANVLTF
-	TRBJ1-2	TRBV12-3/TRBV12-4	-	TGTGCCAGCAGCGTTAGAGATGGCTACACCTTC	CASSVRDGYTF
-	TRBJ2-3	TRBV6-1	-	TGTGCCAGCAGTGCACAGCGAGGGGGGGTCACAGATACGCAGTATTTT	CASSAQRGGVTDTQYF
-	TRBJ1-5	TRBV10-2	-	TGCGCCAGCAGTTCAAATAGCAATCAGCCCCAGCATTTT	CASSSNSNQPQHF
-	TRBJ1-6	TRBV28	-	TGTGCCAGCAGTTTAACAGGACAGCACTATAATTCACCCCTCCACTTT	CASSLTGQHYNSPLHF
TRBD2	TRBJ2-5	TRBV6-6	-	TGTGCCAGCAGTTACTCGGGACTAGCGGGAGAGACCCAGTACTTC	CASSYSGLAGETQYF
-	TRBJ2-4	TRBV7-2	-	TGTGCCAGCAGCCCCCAGGGGGCCAAAAACATTCAGTACTTC	CASSPQGAKNIQYF
TRBD1	TRBJ2-5	TRBV5-1	-	TGCGCCAGCAGCTCCGGACAGGGGCGGGAGACCCAGTACTTC	CASSSGQGRETQYF
-	TRBJ1-6	TRBV4-3	-	TGCGCCAGCAGCCAAGACCGGACAGCCGCAGGGACACCCCTCCACTTT	CASSQDRTAAGTPLHF
TRBD2	TRBJ2-3	TRBV24-1	-	TGTGCCACCAGTGAGGGGGGGTACGGGGAACGAGATACGCAGTATTTT	CATSEGGYGERDTQYF
-	TRBJ1-6	TRBV28	once	TGTGCCAGCAGTCCCGGCGGATATAATTCACCCCTCCACTTT	CASSPGGYNSPLHF
-	TRBJ2-7	TRBV20-1	-	TGCAGTGCTAGTGGAAGTAGCGGAGTTGGGGGCGAGCAGTACTTC	CSASGSSGVGGEQYF
-	TRBJ2-7	TRBV19	-	TGTGCCAGTAGTCCCCCGGGACATAGCTACGAGCAGTACTTC	CASSPPGHSYEQYF
TRBD2	TRBJ2-7	TRBV14	-	TGTGCCAGCAGCCAAGTCTTAGCGGGGTTACGGCAGTACTTC	CASSQVLAGLRQYF
TRBD1	TRBJ2-7	TRBV5-4	-	TGTGCCAGCAGCTGGACAGGAGCTTACGAGCAGTACTTC	CASSWTGAYEQYF
-	TRBJ1-6	TRBV5-4	-	TGTGCCAGCAGCTTCGGGGGGACTGCCTATAATTCACCCCTCCACTTT	CASSFGGTAYNSPLHF
TRBD1	TRBJ1-6	TRBV6-6	-	TGTGCCAGCAGAGATAGGGACAGGGGCAGTTCACCCCTCCACTTT	CASRDRDRGSSPLHF
-	TRBJ1-4	TRBV27	-	TGTGCCAGCAGGACTATTGGTCGCAATGAAAAACTGTTTTTT	CASRTIGRNEKLFF
TRBD1	TRBJ1-5	TRBV27	-	TGTGCCAGCGCCCTTGCCGGGACAGGGAACAGGGCCCAGCATTTT	CASALAGTGNRAQHF
TRBD1	TRBJ1-5	TRBV10-3	few	TGTGCCATCAGCGCCGACAGGGGGCGCCTGGGGGAGCAGCCCCAGCATTTT	CAISADRGRLGEQPQHF